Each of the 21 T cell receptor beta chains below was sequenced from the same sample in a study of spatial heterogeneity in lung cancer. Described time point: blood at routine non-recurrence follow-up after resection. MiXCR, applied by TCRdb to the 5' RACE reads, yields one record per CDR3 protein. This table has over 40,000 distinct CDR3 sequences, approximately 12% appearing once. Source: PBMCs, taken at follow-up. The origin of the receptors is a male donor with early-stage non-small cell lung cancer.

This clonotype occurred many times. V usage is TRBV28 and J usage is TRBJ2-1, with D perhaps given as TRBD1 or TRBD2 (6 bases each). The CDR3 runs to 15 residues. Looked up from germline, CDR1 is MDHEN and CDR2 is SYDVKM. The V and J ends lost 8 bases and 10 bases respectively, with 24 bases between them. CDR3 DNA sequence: TGTGCCAGCGCCCGCGGAGGACAGATCCGGGGGGAGCAGTTCTTC. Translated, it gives CASARGGQIRGEQFF.

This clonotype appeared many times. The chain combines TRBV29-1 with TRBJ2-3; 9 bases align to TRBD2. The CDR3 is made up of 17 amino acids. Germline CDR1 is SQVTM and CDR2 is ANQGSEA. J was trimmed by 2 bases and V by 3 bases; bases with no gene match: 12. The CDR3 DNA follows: TGCAGCGTTGATTTTAGCGGGAGCTTCGGGAACACAGATACGCAGTATTTT. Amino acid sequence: CSVDFSGSFGNTDTQYF.

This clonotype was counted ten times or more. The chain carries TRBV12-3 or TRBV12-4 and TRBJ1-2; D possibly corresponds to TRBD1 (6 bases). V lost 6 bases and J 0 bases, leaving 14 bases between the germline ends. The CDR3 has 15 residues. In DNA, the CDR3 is TGTGCCAGCAGCCTAACAGGGAGCGCTAACTATGGCTACACCTTC. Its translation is CASSLTGSANYGYTF.

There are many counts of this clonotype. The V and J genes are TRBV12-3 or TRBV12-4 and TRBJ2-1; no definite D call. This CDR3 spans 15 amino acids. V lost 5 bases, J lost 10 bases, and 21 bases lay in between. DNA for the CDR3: TGTGCCAGCAGTCCCCCCGCGGTTGGAGCATCGGAGCAGTTCTTC. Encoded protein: CASSPPAVGASEQFF.

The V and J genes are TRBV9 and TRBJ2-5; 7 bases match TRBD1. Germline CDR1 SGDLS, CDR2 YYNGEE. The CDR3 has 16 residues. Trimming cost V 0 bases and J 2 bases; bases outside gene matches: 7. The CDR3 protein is CASSVGGGQIQETQYF. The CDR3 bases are TGTGCCAGCAGCGTAGGAGGGGGACAGATTCAAGAGACCCAGTACTTC.

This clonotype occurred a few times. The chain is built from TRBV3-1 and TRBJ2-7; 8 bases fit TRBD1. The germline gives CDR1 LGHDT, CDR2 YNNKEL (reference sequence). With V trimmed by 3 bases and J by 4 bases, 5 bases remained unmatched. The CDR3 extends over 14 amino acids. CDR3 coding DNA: TGTGCCAGCAGCCAGGGACAGGTGCTGTACGAGCAGTACTTC. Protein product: CASSQGQVLYEQYF.

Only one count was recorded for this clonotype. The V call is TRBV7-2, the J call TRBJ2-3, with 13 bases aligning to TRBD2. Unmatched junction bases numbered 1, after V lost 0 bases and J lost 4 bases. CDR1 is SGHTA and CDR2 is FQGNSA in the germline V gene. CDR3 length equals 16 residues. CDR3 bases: TGTGCCAGCAGCTTAGCCGGGACTAGCGGGGCAGATACGCAGTATTTT. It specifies CASSLAGTSGADTQYF.

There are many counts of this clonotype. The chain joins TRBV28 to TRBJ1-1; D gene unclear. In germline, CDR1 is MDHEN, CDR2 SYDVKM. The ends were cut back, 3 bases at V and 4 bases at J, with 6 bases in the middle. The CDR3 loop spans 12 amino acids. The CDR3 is CASSFSGTEAFF. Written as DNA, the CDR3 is TGTGCCAGCAGTTTCTCGGGCACTGAAGCTTTCTTT.

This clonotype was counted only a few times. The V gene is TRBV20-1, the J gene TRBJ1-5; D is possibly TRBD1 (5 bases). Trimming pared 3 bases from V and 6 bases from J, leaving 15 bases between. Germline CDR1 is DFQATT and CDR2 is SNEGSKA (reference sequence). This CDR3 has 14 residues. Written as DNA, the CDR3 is TGCAGTGCTAGCGATAACAGGATTAGTCAGCCCCAGCATTTT. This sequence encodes CSASDNRISQPQHF.

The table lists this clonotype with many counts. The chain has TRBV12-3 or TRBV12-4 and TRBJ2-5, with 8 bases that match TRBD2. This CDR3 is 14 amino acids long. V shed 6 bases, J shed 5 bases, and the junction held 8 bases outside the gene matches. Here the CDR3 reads CASSPGGAGETQYF. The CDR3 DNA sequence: TGTGCCAGCAGCCCCGGGGGGGCCGGTGAGACCCAGTACTTC.

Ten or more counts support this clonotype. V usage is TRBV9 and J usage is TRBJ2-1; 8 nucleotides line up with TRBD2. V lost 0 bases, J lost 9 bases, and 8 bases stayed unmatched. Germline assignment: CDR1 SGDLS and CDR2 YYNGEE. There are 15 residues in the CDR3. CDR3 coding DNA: TGTGCCAGCAGCGTAGCTACGACTAGCGTAAGTGAGCAGTTCTTC. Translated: CASSVATTSVSEQFF.

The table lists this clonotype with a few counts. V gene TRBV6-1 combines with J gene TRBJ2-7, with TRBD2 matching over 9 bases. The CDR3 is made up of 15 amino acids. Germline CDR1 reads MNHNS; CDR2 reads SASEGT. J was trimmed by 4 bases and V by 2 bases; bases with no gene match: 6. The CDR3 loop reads CASSEQREDLYEQYF. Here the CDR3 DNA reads TGTGCCAGCAGTGAACAGCGGGAGGACTTGTACGAGCAGTACTTC.

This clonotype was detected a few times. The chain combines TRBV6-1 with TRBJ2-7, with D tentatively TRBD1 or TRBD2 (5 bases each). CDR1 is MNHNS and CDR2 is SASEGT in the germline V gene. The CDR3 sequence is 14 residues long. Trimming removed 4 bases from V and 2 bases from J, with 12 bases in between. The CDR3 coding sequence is TGTGCCAGCAGTGGTATGGGGGACCCCTACGAGCAGTACTTC. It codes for CASSGMGDPYEQYF.

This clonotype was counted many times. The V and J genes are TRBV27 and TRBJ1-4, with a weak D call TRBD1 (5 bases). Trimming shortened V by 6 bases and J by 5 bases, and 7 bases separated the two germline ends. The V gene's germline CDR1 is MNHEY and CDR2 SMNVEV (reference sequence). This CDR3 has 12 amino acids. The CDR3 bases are TGTGCCAGCAGGGGACCAAATGAAAAACTGTTTTTT. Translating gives CASRGPNEKLFF.

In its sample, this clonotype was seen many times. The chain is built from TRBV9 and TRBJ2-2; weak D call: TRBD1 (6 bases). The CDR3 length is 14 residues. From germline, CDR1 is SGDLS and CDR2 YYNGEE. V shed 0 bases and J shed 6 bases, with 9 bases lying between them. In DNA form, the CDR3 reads TGTGCCAGCAGCGTAGATACAGGGCCCGGGGAGCTGTTTTTT. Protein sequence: CASSVDTGPGELFF.

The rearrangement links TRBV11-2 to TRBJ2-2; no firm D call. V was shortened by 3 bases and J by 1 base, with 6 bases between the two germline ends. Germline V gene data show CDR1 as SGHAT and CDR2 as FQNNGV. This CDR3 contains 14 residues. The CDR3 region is CASSFDGNTGELFF. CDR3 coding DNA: TGTGCCAGCAGCTTCGACGGGAACACCGGGGAGCTGTTTTTT.

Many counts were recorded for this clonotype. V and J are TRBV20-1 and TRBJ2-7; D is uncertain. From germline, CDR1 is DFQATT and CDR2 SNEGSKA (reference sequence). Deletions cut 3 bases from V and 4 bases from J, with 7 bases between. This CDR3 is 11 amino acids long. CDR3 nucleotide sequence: TGCAGTGCTAGCCCGGATTACGAGCAGTACTTC. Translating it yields CSASPDYEQYF.

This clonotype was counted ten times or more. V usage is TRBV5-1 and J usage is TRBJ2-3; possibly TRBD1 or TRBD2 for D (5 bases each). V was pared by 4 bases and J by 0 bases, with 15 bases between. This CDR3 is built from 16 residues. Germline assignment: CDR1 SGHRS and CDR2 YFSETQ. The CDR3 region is CASSTTVSGSTDTQYF. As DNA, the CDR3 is TGCGCCAGCAGCACGACAGTTTCGGGGAGCACAGATACGCAGTATTTT.

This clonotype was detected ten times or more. The CDR3 region is CASSLHRDRNFYEQYF. CDR3 in DNA: TGTGCCAGCAGTCTACACCGGGACAGGAACTTCTACGAGCAGTACTTC. This sequence joins TRBV6-2 or TRBV6-3 and TRBJ2-7; 8 nucleotides align to TRBD1. The CDR3 contains 16 residues. Germline-derived CDR1 and CDR2 are MNHEY and SVGEGT. The V and J ends lost 5 bases and 3 bases, in that order; junction bases with no gene match: 12.

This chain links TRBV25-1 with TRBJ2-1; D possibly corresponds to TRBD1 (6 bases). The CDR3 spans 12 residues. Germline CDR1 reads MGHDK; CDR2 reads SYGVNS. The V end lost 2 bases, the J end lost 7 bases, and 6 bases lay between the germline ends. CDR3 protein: CASSEQGNEQFF. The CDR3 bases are TGTGCCAGCAGTGAACAGGGGAATGAGCAGTTCTTC.

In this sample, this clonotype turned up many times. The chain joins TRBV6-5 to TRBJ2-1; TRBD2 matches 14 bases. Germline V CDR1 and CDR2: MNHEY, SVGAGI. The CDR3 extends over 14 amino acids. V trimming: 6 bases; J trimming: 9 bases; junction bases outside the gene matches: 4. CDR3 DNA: TGTGCCAGCAGGACTAGCGGGGGGGCCGGTGAGCAGTTCTTC. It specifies CASRTSGGAGEQFF.